The 4 T cell receptor beta chains listed next were all sequenced from one sample in a study of T-cell reconstitution after alpha-beta-depleted transplantation in children. A library of TCRbeta sequences, prepared with unique molecular identifiers, was generated. Each CDR3 protein gets one entry after TCRdb re-called the PCR reads with MiXCR. The sample includes some 550,000 distinct CDR3 sequences, about 21% of them seen just once. Sequenced material: PBMCs, mostly from graft donor cells, taken 360 days after TCRalphabeta/CD19-depleted stem cell transplant. The receptors come from a boy in the first two years of life who had a stem cell transplant for acute myeloid leukemia, so the T cells may come from the graft donor.

This clonotype turned up a few times. CDR3 nucleotide sequence: TGTGCCAGCAGCTTCCTTAGCGGGATCACAGATACGCAGTATTTT. Translated, it gives CASSFLSGITDTQYF. The chain uses TRBV7-2 and TRBJ2-3; 8 bases are shared with TRBD2. In germline, CDR1 is SGHTA, CDR2 FQGNSA. The CDR3 contains 15 residues. J was trimmed by 2 bases and V by 3 bases; bases with no gene match: 4.

The gene calls are TRBV20-1 and TRBJ1-5; no clear D. CDR1 and CDR2 from the germline V gene are DFQATT and SNEGSKA (reference sequence). The CDR3 extends over 13 amino acids. V was shortened by 3 bases and J by 0 bases, with 6 bases between the two germline ends. The CDR3 coding sequence is TGCAGTGCTAGTTTCCGTAGCAATCAGCCCCAGCATTTT. Protein product: CSASFRSNQPQHF.

The chain carries TRBV12-3 or TRBV12-4 and TRBJ2-1; weak D call: TRBD2 (5 bases). The CDR3 spans 12 residues. Trimming left V 2 bases short and J 9 bases short, with 8 bases between. The chain's CDR3 is CASSLKAAEQFF. The CDR3 nucleotides read TGTGCCAGCAGTTTAAAAGCGGCTGAGCAGTTCTTC.

This clonotype was seen at least ten times. The chain joins TRBV29-1 to TRBJ2-5; TRBD2 aligns across 7 bases. The germline gives CDR1 SQVTM, CDR2 ANQGSEA. V dropped 6 bases and J dropped 6; count of bases not matched to a gene: 10. The CDR3 is 13 residues long. CDR3 coding DNA: TGCAGCGTAAGACTAGCTCTACTGAAGACCCAGTACTTC. Translation gives CSVRLALLKTQYF.